This section outlines one T cell receptor (beta chain) sequence together with its context. These data belong to a study of T cell changes during pregnancy in multiple sclerosis. The table came from immunoSEQ multiplex PCR; TCRdb's copy has only in-frame clones and leaves some out. In the table there are around 62,000 clones, 90% of which are singletons. The CDR3 runs to 15 residues. V was pared by 10 bases and J by 0 bases, with 18 bases between. The germline gives CDR1 ENHRY, CDR2 SYGVKD. The source is a female donor with multiple sclerosis, enrolled in a pregnancy study. The sequencing here drew on peripheral blood, taken in the third trimester of pregnancy. The chain has TRBV10-3 and TRBJ1-1, with TRBD1 as a possible D gene (6 bases). CDR3 nucleotides: TGTGCCACAAGGGCGCGGGGGCAAATGAACACTGAAGCTTTCTTT. This encodes CATRARGQMNTEAFF.